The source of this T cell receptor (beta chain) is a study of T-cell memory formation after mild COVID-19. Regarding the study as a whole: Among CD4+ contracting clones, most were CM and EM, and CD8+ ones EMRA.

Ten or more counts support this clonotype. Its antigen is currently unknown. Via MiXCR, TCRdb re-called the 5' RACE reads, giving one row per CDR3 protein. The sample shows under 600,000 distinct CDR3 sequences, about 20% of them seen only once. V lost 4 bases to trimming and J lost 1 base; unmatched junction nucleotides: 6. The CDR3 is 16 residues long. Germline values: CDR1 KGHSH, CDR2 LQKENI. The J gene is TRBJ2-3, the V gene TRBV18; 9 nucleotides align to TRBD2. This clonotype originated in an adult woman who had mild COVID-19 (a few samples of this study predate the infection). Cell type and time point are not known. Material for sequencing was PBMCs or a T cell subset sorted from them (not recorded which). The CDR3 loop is CASSLVSSGGTDTQYF. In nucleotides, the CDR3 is TGTGCCAGCTCACTGGTGTCTAGCGGGGGCACAGATACGCAGTATTTT.